This T cell receptor (beta chain) was recorded in a study of shared clonotypes between healthy human individuals. At the deep level, the assay was run. Profiling relied on immunoSEQ multiplex PCR, and the TCRdb table lists in-frame clones only, not all of them. The sample lists some 2,000,000 clones, 90% to 95% seen once, with 0.1% to 0.15% in the top ten. Germline V gene sequence: CDR1 SGDLS, CDR2 YYNGEE. After removal of 4 bases from V and 2 bases from J, the junction contained 17 bases not matched to a gene. The CDR3 sequence is 18 residues long. This receptor was identified in a man aged 18 to 30 in good health. The V call is TRBV9, the J call TRBJ2-7, with TRBD2 matching 8 bases. The sequenced material came from naive CD4+ T cells sorted from blood. Noted subset: CD45RA+ positively selected. CDR3: CASSRDDPAGGLPYEQYF. In DNA form, the CDR3 reads TGTGCCAGCAGCCGCGATGACCCGGCGGGGGGTCTCCCCTACGAGCAGTACTTC.